Reported below is one TCR beta chain. This record comes from a study of blood T cell repertoires in COVID-19. Study details: The United States, Italy and Spain were the sources of the acute and convalescent COVID-19 samples. Sources were T cells, B-cell-depleted T cells, or PBMCs; the material itself was cDNA or gDNA.

CDR3 size: 15 residues. Trimming removed 0 bases from V and 2 bases from J, with 8 bases in between. Germline V CDR1 and CDR2: MNHEY, SVGAGI. The authors' processing: The assay estimated nucleated cells by amplifying reference gene primers. Produced via immunoSEQ multiplex PCR; TCRdb's table is partial and in-frame only. The DNA gave D and trimming, while V, J and clone size come from that table. The repertoire consists of 95,000 to 150,000 clones, with about nine tenths occurring once and the leading ten covering 25% to 30%. Sequencing used peripheral blood. This chain uses TRBV6-5 with TRBJ1-3, with D unresolved. The sequence derives from a woman in her 70s with acute or convalescent COVID-19. CDR3 loop: CASSYSGRPGNTIYF. In DNA, the CDR3 is TGTGCCAGCAGTTACTCGGGCAGACCTGGAAACACCATATATTTT.